These 10 T cell receptor beta chains originate from one sample sequenced in a study of T-cell memory formation after mild COVID-19. TCRdb re-analysed the 5' RACE reads in MiXCR, keeping a single row per CDR3 protein. The sample carries 450,000 to 650,000 distinct CDR3 sequences, about 20% recorded once. Sample: PBMCs or a T cell subset sorted from them (not recorded which). The receptor source for this set is an adult woman who had mild COVID-19 (a few samples of this study predate the infection). Cell type and time point are not known.

In this sample, this clonotype turned up a few times. The CDR3 coding sequence is TGTGCCAGCAGCCCCGAGCCCCACATGAACACTGAAGCTTTCTTT. It specifies CASSPEPHMNTEAFF. The chain couples TRBV7-9 to TRBJ1-1; D uncertain. CDR3 size: 15 residues. Per germline, CDR1 SEHNR and CDR2 FQNEAQ (reference sequence). With 5 bases removed from V and 0 bases from J, the gap between germline ends came to 13 bases. The full variable domain, completed using reference TRBV7-9 and TRBJ1-1, is DTGVSQNPRHKITKRGQNVTFRCDPISEHNRLYWYRQTLGQGPEFLTYFQNEAQLEKSRLLSDRFSAERPKGSFSTLEIQRTEQGDSAMYLCASSPEPHMNTEAFFGQGTRLTVV.

CDR3 in amino acids: CASGTGTVNTGELFF. CDR3 nucleotide sequence: TGTGCCAGTGGTACCGGGACCGTGAACACCGGGGAGCTGTTTTTT. The chain carries TRBV19 and TRBJ2-2; perhaps D is TRBD1 or TRBD2 (5 bases each). CDR1 is LNHDA and CDR2 is SQIVND in the germline V gene (reference sequence). The V end was cut by 8 bases, the J end by 1 base, with 14 bases between. This CDR3 comprises 15 residues.

This clonotype was counted a few times. The chain employs TRBV4-1 and TRBJ2-5; D is possibly TRBD1 (5 bases). This CDR3 spans 14 amino acids. From germline, CDR1 is MGHRA and CDR2 YSYEKL. Between the trimmed V and J ends, which lost 0 bases and 2 bases, there was a span of 7 bases. CDR3 residues: CASSQEGLQETQYF. In DNA, the CDR3 is TGCGCCAGCAGCCAAGAGGGGCTTCAAGAGACCCAGTACTTC.

The rearrangement joins TRBV7-6 to TRBJ2-1; 8 bases map to TRBD1. The CDR3 spans 12 residues. The J segment lost 15 bases and the V segment lost 4 bases, leaving 8 bases of the junction unmatched. Germline V gene lookup returns CDR1 SGHVS and CDR2 FNYEAQ. The CDR3 DNA reads as TGTGCCAGCAGCTCATTGGACAGGGTTCCGTTCTTC. Amino acids: CASSSLDRVPFF.

The gene calls are TRBV18 and TRBJ2-1, with 10 bases lining up with TRBD1. The CDR3 runs 16 residues. V shed 2 bases and J 8 bases; nucleotides not matched to a gene: 9. Germline CDR1 reads KGHSH; CDR2 reads LQKENI. CDR3 sequence reads: CASSPGTGARWDEQFF. The DNA for the CDR3 is TGTGCCAGCTCACCAGGGACAGGGGCGCGGTGGGATGAGCAGTTCTTC.

The chain joins TRBV20-1 to TRBJ2-7, with a possible D match to TRBD2 (5 bases). The CDR3 totals 11 residues. V was trimmed by 5 bases and J by 9 bases, leaving 14 bases between them. Germline values: CDR1 DFQATT, CDR2 SNEGSKA (reference sequence). The CDR3 loop is CSAQSGGGQYF. CDR3 nucleotides: TGCAGTGCTCAGAGTGGCGGAGGGCAGTACTTC.

This clonotype came up a few times. The CDR3: CASSSWTSGSADTQYF. CDR3 bases: TGTGCCAGCAGTTCCTGGACTAGCGGGAGTGCAGATACGCAGTATTTT. The rearrangement uses TRBV12-3 or TRBV12-4 and TRBJ2-3; TRBD2 matches 13 bases. This CDR3 has 16 amino acids. The V gene end was trimmed by 4 bases and the J gene end by 4 bases; junction bases not matched to a gene: 5.

DNA for the CDR3: TGCAGCGCCCTAGGTGGTGCTAGCGGGGGGGGTCGCTACGAGCAGTACTTC. This encodes CSALGGASGGGRYEQYF. The chain joins TRBV20-1 to TRBJ2-7; 12 nucleotides match TRBD2. Germline V lookup: CDR1 DFQATT, CDR2 SNEGSKA (reference sequence). This CDR3 is 17 amino acids long.

J is TRBJ2-3 and V is TRBV20-1, with 10 nucleotides matching TRBD2. The germline V gene encodes CDR1 DFQATT and CDR2 SNEGSKA (reference sequence). The CDR3 is made up of 15 amino acids. V lost 4 bases to trimming and J lost 8 bases; unmatched junction nucleotides: 12. The chain's CDR3 is CSAIRTSGRRGTQYF. The CDR3 DNA reads TGCAGTGCTATCAGGACTAGCGGCAGACGGGGTACGCAGTATTTT.

V usage is TRBV5-4 and J usage is TRBJ2-1, with TRBD1 identical over 7 bases. Germline V gene data show CDR1 as SGHNT and CDR2 as YYREEE (reference sequence). Losses at the gene ends were 0 bases for V and 7 bases for J; bases not matched to a gene: 7. CDR3 length: 15 amino acids. DNA of the CDR3: TGTGCCAGCAGCTTGGGACAGGGAATTTCTAATGAGCAGTTCTTC. This translates into CASSLGQGISNEQFF.